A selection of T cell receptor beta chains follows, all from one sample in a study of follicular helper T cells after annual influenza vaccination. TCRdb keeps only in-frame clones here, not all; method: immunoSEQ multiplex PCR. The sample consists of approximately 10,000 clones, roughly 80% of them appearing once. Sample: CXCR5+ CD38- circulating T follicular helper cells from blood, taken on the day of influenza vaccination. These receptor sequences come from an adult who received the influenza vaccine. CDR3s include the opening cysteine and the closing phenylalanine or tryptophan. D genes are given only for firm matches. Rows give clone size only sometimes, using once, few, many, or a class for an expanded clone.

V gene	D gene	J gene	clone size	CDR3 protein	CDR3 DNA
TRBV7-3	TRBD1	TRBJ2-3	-	CASSLVVGPGTDHTDTQYF	TGTGCCAGCAGCTTAGTAGTCGGCCCCGGGACAGACCATACAGATACGCAGTATTTT
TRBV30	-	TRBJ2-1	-	CAWSPGTYNEQFF	TGTGCCTGGAGTCCGGGCACTTACAATGAGCAGTTCTTC
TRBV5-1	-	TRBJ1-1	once	CASSFGQTPMNTEAFF	TGCGCCAGCAGCTTCGGACAGACCCCCATGAACACTGAAGCTTTCTTT
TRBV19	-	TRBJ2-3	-	CASSPLLADTQYF	TGTGCCAGTAGTCCCCTACTAGCTGATACGCAGTATTTT
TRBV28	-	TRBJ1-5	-	CASRSTGSNQPQHF	TGTGCCAGCAGATCCACAGGGAGCAATCAGCCCCAGCATTTT
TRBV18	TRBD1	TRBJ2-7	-	CASSPTGTATYEQYF	TGTGCCAGCTCACCAACCGGGACAGCCACCTACGAGCAGTACTTC
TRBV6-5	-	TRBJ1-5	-	CASSRNTEQPQHF	TGTGCCAGCAGTAGGAACACGGAGCAGCCCCAGCATTTT
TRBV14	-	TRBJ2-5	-	CATRKMEDGRGTQYF	TGTGCCACTCGAAAGATGGAGGACGGTAGAGGGACCCAGTACTTC
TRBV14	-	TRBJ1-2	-	CASSPRTEDGYTF	TGTGCCAGCAGCCCTCGGACGGAAGATGGCTACACCTTC
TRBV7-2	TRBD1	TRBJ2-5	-	CASSQQGGETQYF	TGTGCCAGCAGCCAACAGGGGGGAGAGACCCAGTACTTC
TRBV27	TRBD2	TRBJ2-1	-	CASSSSRVAGGPKEQFF	TGTGCCAGCAGTTCCTCCCGAGTAGCGGGAGGGCCTAAGGAGCAGTTCTTC
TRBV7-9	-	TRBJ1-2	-	CASTPLDSLYGYTF	TGTGCCAGCACCCCTTTGGACAGTCTCTACGGCTACACCTTC
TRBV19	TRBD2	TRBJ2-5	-	CASSGMAGGRETQYF	TGTGCCAGTAGTGGGATGGCGGGGGGCCGGGAGACCCAGTACTTC
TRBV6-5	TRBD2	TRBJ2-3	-	CASRLTSATGDTQYF	TGTGCCAGCAGGCTGACTAGCGCCACGGGAGATACGCAGTATTTT
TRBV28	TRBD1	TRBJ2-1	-	CASRLPQGKGTNNEQFF	TGTGCCAGCAGACTCCCACAGGGGAAGGGGACCAATAATGAGCAGTTCTTC
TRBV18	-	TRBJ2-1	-	CASSPPPGVGNEQFF	TGTGCCAGCTCACCGCCACCGGGAGTGGGCAATGAGCAGTTCTTC
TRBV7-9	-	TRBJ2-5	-	CASSLEMLQETQYF	TGTGCCAGCAGCTTAGAGATGCTGCAAGAGACCCAGTACTTC
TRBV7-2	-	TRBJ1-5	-	CASSNSGNQPQHF	TGTGCCAGCAGTAACAGCGGCAATCAGCCCCAGCATTTT
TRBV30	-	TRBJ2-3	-	CASSPDGDRTDTQYF	TGTGCCTCCTCACCTGACGGGGACCGCACAGATACGCAGTATTTT
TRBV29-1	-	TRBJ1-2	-	CSVEEGVGYGYTF	TGCAGCGTTGAAGAGGGGGTAGGCTATGGCTACACCTTC
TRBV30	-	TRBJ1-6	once	CACAGTYNSPLHF	TGTGCCTGTGCCGGGACCTATAATTCACCCCTCCACTTT
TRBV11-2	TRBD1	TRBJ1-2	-	CASSLDRGSYGYTF	TGTGCCAGCAGCTTAGACAGGGGGAGCTATGGCTACACCTTC
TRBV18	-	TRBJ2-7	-	CASSPRDPRAYEQYF	TGTGCCAGCTCACCTAGGGACCCGAGGGCCTACGAGCAGTACTTC
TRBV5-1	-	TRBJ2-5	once	CASSTGGGWGETQYF	TGCGCCAGCAGCACAGGAGGCGGGTGGGGAGAGACCCAGTACTTC
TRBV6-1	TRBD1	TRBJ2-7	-	CASSRDRGYEQYF	TGTGCCAGCAGTAGGGACAGGGGGTACGAGCAGTACTTC
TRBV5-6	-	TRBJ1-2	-	CASSLGGSNYGYTF	TGTGCCAGCAGCTTGGGGGGTTCTAACTATGGCTACACCTTC
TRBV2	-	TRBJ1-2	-	CASSELGQNANYGYTF	TGTGCCAGCAGTGAACTTGGACAGAACGCTAACTATGGCTACACCTTC
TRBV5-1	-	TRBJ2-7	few	CASSLGLGNYEQYF	TGCGCCAGCAGCTTGGGTCTCGGGAACTACGAGCAGTACTTC
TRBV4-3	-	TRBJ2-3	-	CASSQVSQGLTDTQYF	TGCGCCAGCAGCCAAGTCAGCCAGGGGTTAACAGATACGCAGTATTTT